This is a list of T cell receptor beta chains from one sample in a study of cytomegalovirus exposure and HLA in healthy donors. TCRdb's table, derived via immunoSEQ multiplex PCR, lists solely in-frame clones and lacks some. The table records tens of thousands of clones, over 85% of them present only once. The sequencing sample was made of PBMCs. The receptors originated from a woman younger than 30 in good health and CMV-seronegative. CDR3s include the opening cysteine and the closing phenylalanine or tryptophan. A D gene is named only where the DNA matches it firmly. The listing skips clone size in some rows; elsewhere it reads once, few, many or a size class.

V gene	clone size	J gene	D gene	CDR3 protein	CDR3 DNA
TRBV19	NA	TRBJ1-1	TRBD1	CASTTTRQRGLRGEAFF	TGTGCCAGTACGACCACCCGGCAGAGGGGGCTAAGGGGTGAAGCTTTCTTT
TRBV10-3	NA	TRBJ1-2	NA	CAIGEWGKGDYGYTF	TGTGCCATCGGGGAGTGGGGGAAGGGGGACTATGGCTACACCTTC
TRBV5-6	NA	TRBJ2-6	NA	CASSLSRGTGSGANVLTF	TGTGCCAGCAGCCTTTCTCGCGGCACAGGATCTGGGGCCAACGTCCTGACTTTC
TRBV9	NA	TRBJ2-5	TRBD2	CASSVATSGGTGETQYF	TGTGCCAGCAGCGTAGCCACTAGCGGGGGGACGGGTGAGACCCAGTACTTC
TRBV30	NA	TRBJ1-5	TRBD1	CAWRDRDRQGFRNSNQPQHF	TGTGCCTGGAGAGACCGGGACAGGCAAGGGTTTAGGAATAGCAATCAGCCCCAGCATTTT
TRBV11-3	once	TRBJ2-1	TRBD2	CASSLDRPSGIVGEQFF	TGTGCCAGCAGCCTAGATAGGCCTAGCGGGATTGTCGGTGAGCAGTTCTTC
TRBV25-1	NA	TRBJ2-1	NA	CASSDGGATLFF	TGTGCCAGCAGTGACGGTGGGGCGACTCTATTCTTC
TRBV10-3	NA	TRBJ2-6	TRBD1	CAIRGRWDRENSGANVLTF	TGTGCCATCAGAGGGCGCTGGGACAGGGAAAACTCTGGGGCCAACGTCCTGACTTTC
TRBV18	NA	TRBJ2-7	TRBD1	CASSPPGDRVREQYF	TGTGCCAGCTCACCACCCGGGGACAGGGTCCGCGAGCAGTACTTC
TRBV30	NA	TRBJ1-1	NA	CAWRVTENTEAFF	TGTGCCTGGAGGGTGACAGAGAACACTGAAGCTTTCTTT